These 32 T cell receptor beta chains came from one sample sequenced in a study of T cell responses to AZD1222 COVID-19 vaccine. The assay was immunoSEQ multiplex PCR, and TCRdb's table has in-frame clones only and misses some. Counted here are 150,000 to 200,000 clones, about 86% occurring once; the ten biggest clones make up 11%. Sequenced here: peripheral blood, sampled 28 days after the second AZD1222 dose. The receptor set was obtained from an adult who received the AZD1222 COVID-19 vaccine.

The V and J genes are TRBV7-8 and TRBJ1-3; tentative D call: TRBD1 (6 bases). Germline V gene data show CDR1 as SGHVS and CDR2 as FQNEAQ. The ends were cut back, 4 bases at V and 0 bases at J, with 16 bases in the middle. There are 17 residues in the CDR3. In DNA, the CDR3 is TGTGCCAGCAGCTCAGCCGGGGGGCGTAGCTCTGGAAACACCATATATTTT. Protein product: CASSSAGGRSSGNTIYF.

This clone was picked up a small number of times. The V call is TRBV28, the J call TRBJ1-6; no firm D call. Trimming removed 6 bases from V and 0 bases from J, with 15 bases in between. CDR3 length: 17 residues. Germline loops: CDR1 MDHEN, CDR2 SYDVKM. The CDR3 spells CASSPLGASSYNSPLHF. The CDR3 DNA reads as TGTGCCAGCAGCCCTCTGGGAGCGAGCTCCTATAATTCACCCCTCCACTTT.

This clone was recorded once. The V and J genes are TRBV19 and TRBJ2-5, with D perhaps matching TRBD2 (6 bases). V lost 4 bases, J lost 5 bases, and 14 bases lay in between. Germline CDR1 is LNHDA and CDR2 is SQIVND (reference sequence). The CDR3 loop spans 14 amino acids. CDR3 loop: CASSRAEGRETQYF. The CDR3 DNA is TGTGCCAGTAGTAGGGCTGAGGGGAGGGAGACCCAGTACTTC.

The rearrangement links TRBV13 to TRBJ2-5, with 9 bases aligning to TRBD2. CDR3 size: 16 residues. In germline, CDR1 is PRHDT, CDR2 FYEKMQ (reference sequence). The V and J ends lost 3 bases and 5 bases, in that order; junction bases with no gene match: 10. The CDR3 protein is CASSLQLAGRRETQYF. The CDR3 DNA follows: TGTGCCAGCAGCTTGCAGCTAGCGGGGAGGAGGGAGACCCAGTACTTC.

The chain is built from TRBV27 and TRBJ1-2; 7 bases map to TRBD1. This CDR3 contains 13 residues. CDR1 is MNHEY and CDR2 is SMNVEV in the germline V gene (reference sequence). After removal of 4 bases from V and 4 bases from J, the junction contained 3 bases not matched to a gene. DNA of the CDR3: TGTGCCAGCAGTTCGGGACAGATCTATGGCTACACCTTC. Residues: CASSSGQIYGYTF.

This clone is a singleton in its sample. The chain links TRBV28 to TRBJ1-1, with 8 bases lining up with TRBD1. The length of the CDR3 is 15 residues. Losses at the gene ends were 5 bases for V and 1 base for J; bases not matched to a gene: 6. Germline V gives CDR1 MDHEN, CDR2 SYDVKM. The CDR3 nucleotides are TGTGCCAGCAGTGACCCCAGGGGGCGGAACACTGAAGCTTTCTTT. It encodes CASSDPRGRNTEAFF.

This chain uses TRBV20-1 with TRBJ1-1, with 8 bases identical to TRBD1. The germline V gene encodes CDR1 DFQATT and CDR2 SNEGSKA (reference sequence). This CDR3 is 15 amino acids long. V gave up 3 bases and J gave up 0 bases; unmatched junction bases: 6. CDR3 sequence reads: CSASFGQGMNTEAFF. CDR3 DNA sequence: TGCAGTGCTAGTTTCGGACAGGGCATGAACACTGAAGCTTTCTTT.

The J gene is TRBJ1-6, the V gene TRBV9; TRBD1 is a possible D gene (5 bases). Between the trimmed V and J ends, which lost 3 bases and 6 bases, there was a span of 19 bases. This CDR3 region has 17 residues. CDR1 and CDR2 from the germline V gene are SGDLS and YYNGEE. The CDR3 DNA follows: TGTGCCAGCAGCGCTTCGACAGTTATCGCCCTTAATTCACCCCTCCACTTT. Residues: CASSASTVIALNSPLHF.

The chain links TRBV6-5 to TRBJ1-1; D possibly corresponds to TRBD1 (6 bases). CDR1 MNHEY and CDR2 SVGAGI come from the germline V gene. The CDR3 consists of 15 residues. Trimming shortened V by 2 bases and J by 6 bases, and 16 bases separated the two germline ends. The CDR3 nucleotides are TGTGCCAGCAGTTACGCCGGACAGTTCAGCGCTGAAGCTTTCTTT. Protein product: CASSYAGQFSAEAFF.

The CDR3 nucleotides read TGTGCCAGCAGCCCTCCCCTAGCGGGGGGGCAGTACTTC. Its translation is CASSPPLAGGQYF. The rearrangement links TRBV4-2 to TRBJ2-4, with 12 bases lining up with TRBD2. The CDR3 length is 13 residues. Germline V lookup: CDR1 LGHNA, CDR2 YNFKEQ. Germline trimming cut 4 bases from V and 13 bases from J; bases unmatched to any gene: 5.

J is TRBJ2-7 and V is TRBV9, with 9 bases that match TRBD2. V trimming: 4 bases; J trimming: 3 bases; junction bases outside the gene matches: 11. Germline V gene lookup returns CDR1 SGDLS and CDR2 YYNGEE. This CDR3 spans 16 amino acids. CDR3 bases: TGTGCCAGCAGCTCCTCCCGGACTAGCGCGGACTACGAGCAGTACTTC. Translating it yields CASSSSRTSADYEQYF.

Details on this clone: The sample carries other DNA sequences with the same CDR3. The V call is TRBV7-3, the J call TRBJ1-1, with 7 bases lining up with TRBD1. Germline V gene lookup returns CDR1 SGHTA and CDR2 FQGTGA. The CDR3 is made up of 13 amino acids. Trimming cost V 4 bases and J 5 bases; bases outside gene matches: 4. The CDR3 here is CASSSGGNTEAFF. The CDR3, as DNA: TGTGCCAGCAGCTCAGGGGGAAATACTGAAGCTTTCTTT.

The CDR3 nucleotides are TGTGCCAGCAGCCCCCGACTAGCGGGGGTCACAGATACGCAGTATTTT. This encodes CASSPRLAGVTDTQYF. This sequence joins TRBV5-8 and TRBJ2-3, with 12 bases matching TRBD2. The CDR3 is made up of 16 amino acids. CDR1 is SGHTS and CDR2 is YDEGEE in the germline V gene. The V segment lost 4 bases and the J segment 2 bases; nucleotides outside the gene matches: 5.

The genes are TRBV19 and TRBJ1-5, with a possible D match to TRBD1 (6 bases). The V and J ends lost 4 bases and 5 bases respectively, with 30 bases between them. Per germline, CDR1 LNHDA and CDR2 SQIVND (reference sequence). The CDR3 covers 20 residues. The CDR3, as DNA: TGTGCCAGTAGTACCTACCGGGCCGGGGGGGCCTCCTTTAGTGATCAGCCCCAGCATTTT. This gives the protein CASSTYRAGGASFSDQPQHF. The full variable domain, its missing parts supplied by reference TRBV19 and TRBJ1-5, is DGGITQSPKYLFRKEGQNVTLSCEQNLNHDAMYWYRQDPGQGLRLIYYSQIVNDFQKGDIAEGYSVSREKKESFPLTVTSAQKNPTAFYLCASSTYRAGGASFSDQPQHFGDGTRLSIL.

The rearrangement uses TRBV28 and TRBJ2-3; D unresolved. This CDR3 is built from 14 residues. V lost 7 bases to trimming and J lost 4 bases, with 15 bases between them. CDR1 and CDR2 (germline): MDHEN, SYDVKM. CDR3 sequence (DNA): TGTGCCAGCACGGAATCAACCCCTCCAGATACGCAGTATTTT. Translation gives CASTESTPPDTQYF.

CDR3 DNA: TGTGCCAGCAGCTTCGACCGATACACCGGGGAGCTGTTTTTT. This codes for CASSFDRYTGELFF. This chain links TRBV7-2 with TRBJ2-2; no definite D call. Germline CDR1 SGHTA, CDR2 FQGNSA. This CDR3 has 14 residues. V dropped 3 bases and J dropped 3 bases, with 8 bases sitting between them.

The sample holds one count of this clone. The chain carries TRBV6-5 and TRBJ1-1, with 7 nucleotides matching TRBD1. CDR1 and CDR2 (germline): MNHEY, SVGAGI. CDR3 length: 15 residues. J was trimmed by 3 bases and V by 2 bases; bases with no gene match: 6. The CDR3 loop reads CASSYEHQGDTEAFF. The CDR3 coding sequence is TGTGCCAGCAGTTACGAGCACCAGGGGGACACTGAAGCTTTCTTT.

The rearrangement links TRBV6-6 to TRBJ1-2; 8 positions agree with TRBD1. Germline V gives CDR1 MNHNY, CDR2 SVGAGI (reference sequence). There are 16 residues in the CDR3. Trimming at V came to 0 bases and at J to 2 bases, leaving 5 bases not matched to a gene. The CDR3 spells CASSYSKGQGNYGYTF. CDR3 DNA: TGTGCCAGCAGTTACTCGAAAGGACAGGGAAACTATGGCTACACCTTC.

The chain couples TRBV5-1 to TRBJ1-1; D is unclear. CDR3 length: 13 residues. Germline CDR1 reads SGHRS; CDR2 reads YFSETQ. With 5 bases removed from V and 4 bases from J, the gap between germline ends came to 12 bases. CDR3 loop: CASRWRETTEAFF. For the CDR3, the DNA is TGCGCCAGCAGGTGGAGGGAGACCACTGAAGCTTTCTTT.

V is TRBV24-1 and J is TRBJ2-2, with 9 bases that match TRBD1. The CDR3 contains 13 residues. With 9 bases clipped from V and 7 bases from J, the junction kept 5 bases outside the gene matches. Germline CDR1 is KGHDR and CDR2 is SFDVKD. The CDR3 coding sequence is TGTGCCACCTCGGACAGGGGTAACGGGGAGCTGTTTTTT. This sequence encodes CATSDRGNGELFF.

This clone occurred once. This chain links TRBV10-3 with TRBJ1-1, with 9 bases aligning to TRBD1. Germline CDR1 is ENHRY and CDR2 is SYGVKD. V lost 3 bases to trimming and J lost 0 bases; unmatched junction nucleotides: 5. This CDR3 is built from 16 residues. CDR3 sequence: CAISEGTGIVNTEAFF. CDR3 bases: TGTGCCATCAGTGAAGGGACAGGGATCGTGAACACTGAAGCTTTCTTT.

The V and J genes are TRBV2 and TRBJ2-7; TRBD1 matches at 7 bases. The CDR3 totals 17 residues. Germline assignment: CDR1 SNHLY and CDR2 FYNNEI. V dropped 6 bases and J dropped 4; count of bases not matched to a gene: 18. CDR3 sequence (DNA): TGTGCCAGCAGGGAGATCGCGACAGGGAGCGAATGGTACGAGCAGTACTTC. Residues: CASREIATGSEWYEQYF.

The chain combines TRBV5-6 with TRBJ2-7; TRBD1 is a possible D gene (5 bases). V gave up 0 bases and J gave up 5 bases, with 9 bases separating them. Germline lookup yields CDR1 SGHDT and CDR2 YYEEEE. This CDR3 comprises 13 residues. The CDR3 region is CASSLAQGNEQYF. Written as DNA, the CDR3 is TGTGCCAGCAGCTTGGCTCAGGGCAACGAGCAGTACTTC.

The chain is built from TRBV19 and TRBJ1-2; D ambiguous. V was clipped by 5 bases and J by 4 bases, with 20 bases between them. The CDR3 sequence is 16 residues long. Germline assignment: CDR1 LNHDA and CDR2 SQIVND (reference sequence). CDR3 nucleotides: TGTGCCAGTAGTGCCCAGCCCGGGGTGGTGGTCTATGGCTACACCTTC. It specifies CASSAQPGVVVYGYTF.

This chain uses TRBV27 with TRBJ1-2, with D hard to call. In germline, CDR1 is MNHEY, CDR2 SMNVEV (reference sequence). Trimming took off 2 bases at V and 4 bases at J, with 14 bases between the two ends. This CDR3 has 15 amino acids. CDR3 region: CASSLTPGAPYGYTF. The CDR3 nucleotides read TGTGCCAGCAGTTTAACGCCAGGAGCTCCCTATGGCTACACCTTC.

The chain has TRBV7-2 and TRBJ1-5; 9 nucleotides align to TRBD1. Germline CDR1 is SGHTA and CDR2 is FQGNSA. V trimming: 3 bases; J trimming: 7 bases; junction bases outside the gene matches: 7. The CDR3 contains 15 residues. This CDR3 is CASSFSGTGSQPQHF. In nucleotides, the CDR3 is TGTGCCAGCAGCTTCTCCGGGACAGGGTCCCAGCCCCAGCATTTT.

The chain carries TRBV7-2 and TRBJ2-6; D gene uncertain. Trimming removed 2 bases at V and 4 bases at J, with 15 bases between. Per germline, CDR1 SGHTA and CDR2 FQGNSA. The CDR3 is made up of 17 amino acids. CDR3 bases: TGTGCCAGCAGCTTACGACGGACCTCTGGGGGGGCCAACGTCCTGACTTTC. This gives the protein CASSLRRTSGGANVLTF.

V gene TRBV19 combines with J gene TRBJ1-5; D remains unclear. The CDR3 is 13 amino acids. CDR1 and CDR2 from the germline V gene are LNHDA and SQIVND (reference sequence). The V gene lost 5 bases and the J gene lost 5 bases, with 10 bases spanning the gap. The CDR3 region is CASSEVSDQPQHF. The CDR3 coding sequence is TGTGCCAGTAGTGAAGTTTCGGATCAGCCCCAGCATTTT.

This clone was detected only once. This sequence joins TRBV5-1 and TRBJ2-3; D not certain. Germline CDR1 and CDR2: SGHRS and YFSETQ. This CDR3 comprises 15 residues. Trimming took off 0 bases at V and 4 bases at J, with 12 bases between the two ends. Here the CDR3 DNA reads TGCGCCAGCAGCTTGGATAGTAGCACCCCAGATACGCAGTATTTT. It specifies CASSLDSSTPDTQYF.

This chain joins TRBV18 and TRBJ1-1; possibly TRBD1 for D (5 bases). This CDR3 spans 14 amino acids. Germline V gene data show CDR1 as KGHSH and CDR2 as LQKENI. Trimming took off 3 bases at V and 5 bases at J, with 13 bases between the two ends. In nucleotides, the CDR3 is TGTGCCAGCTCACCCGCTGGGGGAATTACTGAAGCTTTCTTT. Amino acid sequence: CASSPAGGITEAFF. The whole variable domain, remainder taken from reference TRBV18 and TRBJ1-1, is NAGVMQNPRHLVRRRGQEARLRCSPMKGHSHVYWYRQLPEEGLKFMVYLQKENIIDESGMPKERFSAEFPKEGPSILRIQQVVRGDSAAYFCASSPAGGITEAFFGQGTRLTVV.

This sequence joins TRBV19 and TRBJ1-2, with TRBD1 matching over 9 bases. This CDR3 spans 13 amino acids. Germline assignment: CDR1 LNHDA and CDR2 SQIVND (reference sequence). J lost 5 bases, V lost 6 bases, and 4 bases had no gene match. CDR3 amino acids: CASRTGTGYGYTF. The DNA of the CDR3 is TGTGCCAGTAGGACCGGGACAGGGTATGGCTACACCTTC.

CDR3 in amino acids: CASSLGASRSTDTQYF. CDR3 DNA sequence: TGTGCCAGCAGCTTAGGGGCTAGCCGAAGCACAGATACGCAGTATTTT. The rearrangement joins TRBV7-6 to TRBJ2-3; perhaps TRBD2 as D (5 bases). CDR1 and CDR2 (germline): SGHVS, FNYEAQ. The CDR3 is 16 amino acids. The germline V and J ends were trimmed by 1 base and 0 bases, with 11 bases remaining between them.